Included here is one T cell receptor beta chain sequence, with context. TCRdb's table, derived via immunoSEQ multiplex PCR, lists solely in-frame clones and lacks some. The sample consists of about 12,000 clones, roughly 81% of them appearing once. Samples were taken at baseline and on day 1 of cycles 4 and 7. The sample comes from a study of OX40 agonist ivuxolimab in advanced cancers. Whole-study context: Ivuxolimab, an antibody acting as an agonist of OX40 (CD134), was used to treat patients. Participants averaged approximately 65 years of age (range about 23 to 80) and were 75% to 90% male. Three individuals attained partial responses, comprising one hepatocellular carcinoma case and two cutaneous melanoma cases.

This CDR3 spans 17 amino acids. J was trimmed by 5 bases and V by 2 bases; bases with no gene match: 11. Germline V gene data show CDR1 as SNHLY and CDR2 as FYNNEI. The sequencing used CD4+ or CD8+ T cells sorted from blood, collected in a trial of the OX40 agonist ivuxolimab. The sequence was obtained from an adult with an advanced solid tumor such as melanoma, head and neck, liver or kidney cancer. The rearrangement joins TRBV2 to TRBJ2-2; TRBD2 matches at 7 bases. CDR3 amino acids: CASSESRGGRGTGELFF. Here the CDR3 DNA reads TGTGCCAGCAGTGAATCGCGGGGAGGGCGGGGTACCGGGGAGCTGTTTTTT.